Described below is a single T cell receptor (beta chain) sequence and its context. Its specificity is unknown. This record belongs to a study of T cell responses to AZD1222 COVID-19 vaccine. General observations from the study: Donors were chiefly white British, with a greater number of females, and clonal diversity was perhaps underestimated.

Trimming removed 5 bases at V and 1 base at J, with 18 bases between. The CDR3 spans 17 residues. CDR1 and CDR2 (germline): MNHEY, SVGEGT. This table comes from immunoSEQ multiplex PCR, and its TCRdb copy is limited to in-frame clones, with some not included. The sample holds some 100,000 clones, around 87% seen once. The TCR originated in an adult who received the AZD1222 COVID-19 vaccine. The rearrangement joins TRBV6-2 or TRBV6-3 to TRBJ1-3; TRBD1 might be the D (5 bases). The sequencing here drew on peripheral blood, taken 28 days after the second AZD1222 dose. Here the CDR3 reads CASSTDDRPGSGNTIYF. DNA for the CDR3: TGTGCCAGCAGTACCGATGACAGACCCGGATCTGGAAACACCATATATTTT.